This T cell receptor beta chain derives from a study of T-cell reconstitution after alpha-beta-depleted transplantation in children. Study observations and caveats: About two months after transplant, alpha-beta T cells reportedly came from several hundred expanded graft clones.

Unique molecular identifiers featured in how the TCRbeta library was prepared. MiXCR, run by TCRdb on the PCR reads, gives a single entry per CDR3 protein. This sample has 75,000 to 80,000 distinct CDR3 sequences; roughly 20% occur once, and the top ten carry around half. This clonotype is a singleton in its sample. The antigen is unknown. Trimming took 0 bases from V and 0 from J, leaving 14 bases between them. Germline CDR1 and CDR2: LNHNV and YYDKDF (reference sequence). The CDR3 is made up of 17 amino acids. The sequence came from a male patient between 2 and 9 years old who had a stem cell transplant for acute lymphoblastic leukemia, so the T cells may come from the graft donor. The sequencing here drew on PBMCs, mostly from graft donor cells, taken 360 days after TCRalphabeta/CD19-depleted stem cell transplant. The chain joins TRBV15 to TRBJ1-2; D perhaps matches TRBD1 (5 bases). CDR3 coding DNA: TGTGCCACCAGCAGAGATAGACCCACGGGGCCTAACTATGGCTACACCTTC. Its protein is CATSRDRPTGPNYGYTF. The full variable domain, completed using reference TRBV15 and TRBJ1-2, is DAMVIQNPRYQVTQFGKPVTLSCSQTLNHNVMYWYQQKSSQAPKLLFHYYDKDFNNEADTPDNFQSRRPNTSFCFLDIRSPGLGDTAMYLCATSRDRPTGPNYGYTFGSGTRLTVV.